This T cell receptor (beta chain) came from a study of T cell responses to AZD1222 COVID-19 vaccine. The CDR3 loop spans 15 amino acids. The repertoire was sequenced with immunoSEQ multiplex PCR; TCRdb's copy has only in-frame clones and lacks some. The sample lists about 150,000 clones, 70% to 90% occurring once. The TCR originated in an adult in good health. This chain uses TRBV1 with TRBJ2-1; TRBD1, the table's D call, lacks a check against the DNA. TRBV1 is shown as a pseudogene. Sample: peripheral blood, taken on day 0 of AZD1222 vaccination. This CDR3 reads CTSKTPRDSYNEQFF. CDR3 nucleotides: TGCACCAGTAAGACCCCCAGGGATTCCTACAATGAGCAGTTCTTC.